These 24 T cell receptor beta chains originate from one sample sequenced in a study of Graves' ophthalmopathy and Graves' hyperthyroidism (dated by TCRdb to the late 2010s). This sample was sequenced with an Illumina HiSeq 2000. For repertoire sequencing, the TCR beta CDR3 regions were amplified from RNA transcripts. HTBI primers and the Qiagen OneStep RT-PCR kit were used in a first-round RT-PCR, which was followed by a second-round multiplex PCR, size selection and purification. TCRdb itself trimmed the public reads at Q25 with fastp, ran MiXCR and retained productive beta chains. Here each entry gathers all rows of one CDR3 protein and keeps the most common genes and DNA. Within this sample are just over 600,000 distinct CDR3 sequences, with 22% of them counted one time only. Approximately 6.5% of the sample is taken by the ten largest. Sequenced sample: peripheral blood. The receptors originated from a woman aged 18-30 years with stable Graves' hyperthyroidism. Some clones in this sample may be carry-over from other donors' samples. Donor details come from another sample of the same person, matched by shared clones.

This clonotype was detected many times. The chain links TRBV3-1 to TRBJ1-2, with 9 nucleotides matching TRBD1. The V gene's germline CDR1 is LGHDT and CDR2 YNNKEL (reference sequence). V trimming: 5 bases; J trimming: 7 bases; junction bases outside the gene matches: 8. The CDR3 loop spans 14 amino acids. In nucleotides, the CDR3 is TGTGCCAGCAGCTCGCCGGGACAGGGTTTTGGCTACACCTTC. It is translated as CASSSPGQGFGYTF.

This clonotype was counted many times. The gene calls are TRBV29-1 and TRBJ1-1; 8 bases map to TRBD1. Germline CDR1 and CDR2: SQVTM and ANQGSEA. V was clipped by 4 bases and J by 4 bases; unmatched bases: 5. This CDR3 is 13 amino acids long. CDR3 residues: CSVATQGATEAFF. The CDR3 DNA reads TGCAGCGTTGCAACCCAGGGGGCCACTGAAGCTTTCTTT.

The chain couples TRBV7-2 to TRBJ2-5; possibly TRBD1 for D (5 bases). V was trimmed by 6 bases and J by 4 bases, leaving 18 bases between them. The CDR3 extends over 15 amino acids. Germline V lookup: CDR1 SGHTA, CDR2 FQGNSA. The CDR3 loop reads CASRPELGARETQYF. The CDR3 nucleotides read TGTGCCAGCAGACCAGAGCTAGGGGCCCGAGAGACCCAGTACTTC.

In this sample, this clonotype turned up a few times. The chain employs TRBV4-1 and TRBJ1-3; D call uncertain. CDR3 length: 16 amino acids. Looked up from germline, CDR1 is MGHRA and CDR2 is YSYEKL. The ends were cut back, 4 bases at V and 0 bases at J, with 13 bases in the middle. The CDR3: CASSPPEGYSGNTIYF. The CDR3 DNA sequence: TGCGCCAGCAGCCCCCCGGAGGGCTACTCTGGAAACACCATATATTTT.

The J gene is TRBJ2-7, the V gene TRBV5-1; 8 positions agree with TRBD1. The CDR3 has 15 amino acids. Germline V gene data show CDR1 as SGHRS and CDR2 as YFSETQ. With 5 bases clipped from V and 3 bases from J, the junction kept 10 bases outside the gene matches. CDR3 region: CASRGDRRGSYEQYF. The CDR3, as DNA: TGCGCCAGCAGGGGGGACAGGCGAGGGAGCTACGAGCAGTACTTC.

The genes are TRBV12-3 or TRBV12-4 and TRBJ2-5, with D possibly called TRBD1 or TRBD2 (5 bases each). The germline V and J ends were trimmed by 4 bases and 9 bases, with 12 bases remaining between them. CDR3 length: 12 amino acids. CDR3 DNA: TGTGCCAGCAGTTCGACCGGGACCTCCCAGTACTTC. Protein sequence: CASSSTGTSQYF.

This clonotype showed up many times. This chain connects TRBV20-1 to TRBJ2-7, with D perhaps being TRBD1 or TRBD2 (5 bases each). The CDR3 length is 18 residues. Germline V CDR1 and CDR2: DFQATT, SNEGSKA (reference sequence). V dropped 1 base and J dropped 3 bases, with 25 bases sitting between them. Here the CDR3 DNA reads TGCAGTGCTAGAGCGTCGAGGGGAGACCTCTATAGCTACTACGAGCAGTACTTC. It translates to CSARASRGDLYSYYEQYF.

The CDR3 nucleotides are TGTGCCAGTAGTGAGGGGTCCGCCTACGAGCAGTACTTC. It translates to CASSEGSAYEQYF. V is TRBV19 and J is TRBJ2-7; D is perhaps TRBD1 or TRBD2 (5 bases each). The CDR3 totals 13 residues. Germline V lookup: CDR1 LNHDA, CDR2 SQIVND (reference sequence). V was cut by 5 bases and J by 2 bases, with 10 bases left in between.

This clonotype has ten or more counts. The chain is built from TRBV12-3 or TRBV12-4 and TRBJ2-2, with 7 bases that match TRBD1. This CDR3 has 18 residues. Trimming at V came to 1 base and at J to 1 base, leaving 9 bases not matched to a gene. The CDR3 sequence: CASSLVVGQGVNTGELFF. The CDR3 DNA reads as TGTGCCAGCAGTTTAGTTGTAGGTCAGGGGGTGAACACCGGGGAGCTGTTTTTT.

In this sample, this clonotype turned up many times. The rearrangement uses TRBV6-1 and TRBJ1-5; no firm D call. The CDR3 contains 15 residues. Germline CDR1 MNHNS, CDR2 SASEGT. The V gene lost 6 bases and the J gene lost 0 bases, with 12 bases spanning the gap. DNA of the CDR3: TGTGCCAGCAGGCCCACGGGGAATAGCAATCAGCCCCAGCATTTT. Amino acid sequence: CASRPTGNSNQPQHF.

This clonotype showed up many times. V usage is TRBV25-1 and J usage is TRBJ1-2, with a weak D call TRBD1 (5 bases). CDR3 size: 16 residues. CDR1 is MGHDK and CDR2 is SYGVNS in the germline V gene. Trimming cost V 2 bases and J 0 bases, with 13 bases left between them. The CDR3 reads CASSETGTDSNYGYTF. In DNA, the CDR3 is TGTGCCAGCAGTGAAACCGGGACGGACTCTAACTATGGCTACACCTTC.

The chain has TRBV6-1 and TRBJ2-7, with 10 nucleotides matching TRBD2. This CDR3 spans 17 amino acids. From germline, CDR1 is MNHNS and CDR2 SASEGT. After removal of 6 bases from V and 2 bases from J, the junction contained 13 bases not matched to a gene. CDR3 sequence: CASRAPVASGSAYEQYF. CDR3 nucleotide sequence: TGTGCCAGCAGGGCCCCCGTGGCTAGCGGGAGTGCCTACGAGCAGTACTTC.

This clonotype was counted a few times. The V and J genes are TRBV18 and TRBJ1-2; 7 nucleotides align to TRBD1. V lost 1 base to trimming and J lost 3 bases; unmatched junction nucleotides: 5. This CDR3 is built from 15 residues. CDR1 is KGHSH, CDR2 LQKENI, per germline. CDR3 nucleotides: TGTGCCAGCTCACCACAACACCAGGGGGACTATGGCTACACCTTC. Translation: CASSPQHQGDYGYTF.

The chain links TRBV12-3 or TRBV12-4 to TRBJ2-7, with D possibly called TRBD1 or TRBD2 (5 bases each). The CDR3 runs 11 residues. V was shortened by 3 bases and J by 11 bases, with 11 bases between the two germline ends. The CDR3: CASSLGVMEYF. The CDR3 DNA follows: TGTGCCAGCAGTTTGGGGGTCATGGAGTACTTC.

The sample holds a few counts of this clonotype. The rearrangement uses TRBV12-3 or TRBV12-4 and TRBJ1-2, with 10 bases fitting TRBD1. This CDR3 comprises 13 residues. With V trimmed by 5 bases and J by 8 bases, 5 bases remained unmatched. The CDR3 spells CASSQTGGEGYTF. The CDR3 DNA follows: TGTGCCAGCAGTCAGACAGGGGGCGAAGGCTACACCTTC.

This clonotype was found many times. The J gene is TRBJ1-2, the V gene TRBV15, with a possible D match to TRBD1 (6 bases). The CDR3 contains 15 residues. V shed 0 bases and J shed 7 bases, with 15 bases lying between them. Per germline, CDR1 LNHNV and CDR2 YYDKDF (reference sequence). The CDR3 region is CATSRDDRILIGYTF. In nucleotides, the CDR3 is TGTGCCACCAGCAGAGACGACAGGATACTAATTGGCTACACCTTC.

This clonotype was detected a few times. This rearrangement joins TRBV19 to TRBJ1-5; D is unresolved. V was trimmed by 7 bases and J by 4 bases, leaving 8 bases between them. Germline-derived CDR1 and CDR2 are LNHDA and SQIVND (reference sequence). The CDR3 runs 12 residues. CDR3 in DNA: TGTGCCAGTACCTCCCAAAATCAGCCCCAGCATTTT. This encodes CASTSQNQPQHF. Full variable domain (rest looked up from reference TRBV19 and TRBJ1-5): DGGITQSPKYLFRKEGQNVTLSCEQNLNHDAMYWYRQDPGQGLRLIYYSQIVNDFQKGDIAEGYSVSREKKESFPLTVTSAQKNPTAFYLCASTSQNQPQHFGDGTRLSIL.

The CDR3 region is CASSQIYEQYF. The CDR3 DNA sequence: TGTGCCAGCAGCCAAATTTACGAGCAGTACTTC. The V call is TRBV3-1, the J call TRBJ2-7, with D uncertain. The germline V gene has CDR1 LGHDT and CDR2 YNNKEL (reference sequence). The CDR3 is made up of 11 amino acids. Trimming took 2 bases from V and 4 from J, leaving 3 bases between them.

This clonotype was seen ten or more times. The genes are TRBV6-1 and TRBJ2-7; 7 bases match TRBD2. The CDR3 has 15 residues. V trimming: 6 bases; J trimming: 0 bases; junction bases outside the gene matches: 8. CDR1 is MNHNS, CDR2 SASEGT, per germline. The CDR3 here is CASRERDGPSYEQYF. The CDR3 nucleotides read TGTGCCAGCAGAGAGCGGGACGGACCCTCCTACGAGCAGTACTTC.

This clonotype occurred a few times. The chain joins TRBV6-5 to TRBJ1-1, with 8 bases matching TRBD1. V gave up 2 bases and J gave up 10 bases; unmatched junction bases: 6. From germline, CDR1 is MNHEY and CDR2 SVGAGI. The CDR3 extends over 13 amino acids. The CDR3 reads CASSYATGTGAFF. CDR3 nucleotide sequence: TGTGCCAGCAGTTACGCGACAGGGACAGGAGCTTTCTTT.

This clonotype was detected many times. This chain joins TRBV12-3 or TRBV12-4 and TRBJ1-1; possibly TRBD1 for D (6 bases). The CDR3 is 15 residues long. Trimming shortened V by 6 bases and J by 1 base, and 15 bases separated the two germline ends. The CDR3 here is CASRSTGQTNTEAFF. The CDR3 DNA reads TGTGCCAGCAGATCTACGGGACAAACGAACACTGAAGCTTTCTTT.

The chain has TRBV12-3 or TRBV12-4 and TRBJ2-7; D gene uncertain. The CDR3 spans 15 residues. Trimming took 4 bases from V and 4 from J, leaving 17 bases between them. The CDR3 protein is CASSYMVGIDYEQYF. CDR3 nucleotide sequence: TGTGCCAGCAGTTATATGGTGGGAATCGATTACGAGCAGTACTTC.

The chain has TRBV6-2 or TRBV6-3 and TRBJ1-3; no definite D call. The CDR3 loop spans 18 amino acids. Looked up from germline, CDR1 is MNHEY and CDR2 is SVGEGT. With 6 bases removed from V and 3 bases from J, the gap between germline ends came to 24 bases. CDR3 protein: CASRPSAASLTFGNTIYF. The CDR3, as DNA: TGTGCCAGCAGACCCTCAGCGGCATCATTGACGTTTGGAAACACCATATATTTT.

V usage is TRBV6-1 and J usage is TRBJ2-7; 7 nucleotides agree with TRBD1. Looked up from germline, CDR1 is MNHNS and CDR2 is SASEGT. The CDR3 covers 13 residues. Trimming cost V 7 bases and J 3 bases; bases outside gene matches: 6. The CDR3 DNA reads as TGTGCCAGCATGACAGGGCATATCTACGAGCAGTACTTC. Protein: CASMTGHIYEQYF.